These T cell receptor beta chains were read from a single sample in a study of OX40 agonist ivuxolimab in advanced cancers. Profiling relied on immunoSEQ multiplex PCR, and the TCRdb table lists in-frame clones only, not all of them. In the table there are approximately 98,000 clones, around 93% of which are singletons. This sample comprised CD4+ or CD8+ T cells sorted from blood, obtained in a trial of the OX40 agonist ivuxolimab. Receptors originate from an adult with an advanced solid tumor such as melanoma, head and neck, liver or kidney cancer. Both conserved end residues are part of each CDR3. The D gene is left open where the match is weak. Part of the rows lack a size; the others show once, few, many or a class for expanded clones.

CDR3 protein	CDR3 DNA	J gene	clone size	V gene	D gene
CASSGDGRSNTEAFF	TGTGCCAGCAGCGGGGACGGGCGAAGTAACACTGAAGCTTTCTTT	TRBJ1-1	NA	TRBV9	NA
CAISLAGEWAGELFF	TGTGCCATCAGCCTAGCGGGAGAGTGGGCCGGGGAGCTGTTTTTT	TRBJ2-2	NA	TRBV10-3	TRBD2
CASSPGGTSYYEQYF	TGTGCCAGCAGCCCAGGGGGGACTTCTTACTACGAGCAGTACTTC	TRBJ2-7	NA	TRBV7-2	NA
CATGQGNSYEQYF	TGTGCCACGGGACAGGGGAACTCCTACGAGCAGTACTTC	TRBJ2-7	NA	TRBV19	TRBD1
CSVESSQETQYF	TGCAGCGTTGAGTCTAGCCAAGAGACCCAGTACTTC	TRBJ2-5	NA	TRBV29-1	NA
CASTIDRVAYGYTF	TGTGCCAGCACTATTGACAGGGTGGCCTATGGCTACACCTTC	TRBJ1-2	NA	TRBV6-1	TRBD1
CASSARTGEYGYTF	TGTGCCAGCAGCGCCCGGACAGGGGAATATGGCTACACCTTC	TRBJ1-2	NA	TRBV5-6	TRBD1
CASSPRTGGSGNTIYF	TGTGCCAGCTCACCGCGCACCGGGGGCTCTGGAAACACCATATATTTT	TRBJ1-3	NA	TRBV18	NA
CASGGLAGGRTDTQYF	TGTGCTAGTGGAGGACTAGCGGGAGGACGTACAGATACGCAGTATTTT	TRBJ2-3	NA	TRBV12-5	TRBD2
CASSREYQRTGSEAFF	TGTGCCAGCAGTCGCGAATACCAACGGACAGGGTCTGAAGCTTTCTTT	TRBJ1-1	NA	TRBV5-4	TRBD1
CASSTGPGSQETQYF	TGTGCCAGTAGTACCGGACCCGGAAGCCAAGAGACCCAGTACTTC	TRBJ2-5	NA	TRBV19	NA
CASSPRTEPYEQYF	TGTGCCAGCTCACCTCGGACAGAACCCTACGAGCAGTACTTC	TRBJ2-7	NA	TRBV18	NA
CATSAQGTNTEAFF	TGTGCCACCAGCGCACAGGGGACGAACACTGAAGCTTTCTTT	TRBJ1-1	once	TRBV15	TRBD1
CASSSNQDRAYGYTF	TGTGCCAGCAGCTCGAACCAGGACAGGGCCTATGGCTACACCTTC	TRBJ1-2	once	TRBV5-5	TRBD1
CAIMGQGGGYTF	TGTGCCATCATGGGACAGGGCGGTGGCTACACCTTC	TRBJ1-2	NA	TRBV10-3	TRBD1
CASSSGTNFYEQYF	TGTGCCAGCAGCAGCGGGACAAATTTCTACGAGCAGTACTTC	TRBJ2-7	NA	TRBV6-5	NA
CASSLDRRSYEQYF	TGTGCCAGCAGTCTGGACAGGAGATCATACGAGCAGTACTTC	TRBJ2-7	NA	TRBV6-5	TRBD1
CAWRATAGGTEAFF	TGTGCCTGGAGAGCAACCGCTGGGGGCACTGAAGCTTTCTTT	TRBJ1-1	NA	TRBV30	NA
CASRGQTNEKLFF	TGTGCCAGCAGGGGACAAACTAATGAAAAACTGTTTTTT	TRBJ1-4	NA	TRBV7-9	NA
CASSPTTGMNTEAFF	TGTGCCAGCAGTCCGACTACAGGGATGAACACTGAAGCTTTCTTT	TRBJ1-1	once	TRBV27	NA
CASSWGPGEQYF	TGTGCCAGCAGCTGGGGTCCGGGCGAGCAGTACTTC	TRBJ2-7	NA	TRBV5-1	NA
CASSVAVGSAGANVLTF	TGTGCCAGCAGCGTAGCTGTGGGGTCGGCTGGGGCCAACGTCCTGACTTTC	TRBJ2-6	NA	TRBV9	NA
CATGPSNGYTF	TGTGCCACCGGGCCTTCAAATGGCTACACCTTC	TRBJ1-2	NA	TRBV6-6	NA
CASSPASSSYNEQFF	TGTGCCAGCAGCCCAGCTTCCAGCTCCTACAATGAGCAGTTCTTC	TRBJ2-1	once	TRBV4-2	NA
CASSPKVAGKETQYF	TGTGCCAGCTCACCAAAGGTCGCGGGCAAAGAGACCCAGTACTTC	TRBJ2-5	NA	TRBV18	NA
CASSLDGTGSNYGYTF	TGTGCCAGCAGCTTGGATGGGACAGGTAGCAACTATGGCTACACCTTC	TRBJ1-2	NA	TRBV5-8	TRBD1
CASSPRGGPGTDTQYF	TGTGCCAGCAGCCCCCGAGGAGGGCCAGGGACAGATACGCAGTATTTT	TRBJ2-3	NA	TRBV9	NA
CAVAGTAGETQYF	TGTGCCGTAGCCGGCACGGCTGGGGAGACCCAGTACTTC	TRBJ2-5	once	TRBV10-3	NA
CASSLGAGEKLFF	TGCGCCAGCAGCTTGGGGGCAGGTGAAAAACTGTTTTTT	TRBJ1-4	NA	TRBV5-1	NA
CASSPLGRGDTGELFF	TGCGCCAGCAGCCCCCTGGGAAGGGGGGACACCGGGGAGCTGTTTTTT	TRBJ2-2	NA	TRBV5-1	NA
CAIRGVNTEAFF	TGTGCCATCAGGGGGGTGAACACTGAAGCTTTCTTT	TRBJ1-1	NA	TRBV10-3	NA
CASGIAGALGNEQFF	TGTGCCAGTGGTATAGCGGGGGCTTTGGGGAATGAGCAGTTCTTC	TRBJ2-1	NA	TRBV19	TRBD2
CASSFSTNTGELFF	TGTGCCAGCAGCTTCTCAACAAACACCGGGGAGCTGTTTTTT	TRBJ2-2	NA	TRBV2	NA
CASRKDTYGNTIYF	TGTGCCAGCAGAAAGGACACATATGGAAACACCATATATTTT	TRBJ1-3	NA	TRBV5-4	NA
CASRKVAGGETQYF	TGTGCCAGCAGGAAGGTAGCGGGAGGTGAGACCCAGTACTTC	TRBJ2-5	NA	TRBV6-1	TRBD2
CATRDRQGNTEAFF	TGTGCCACCAGGGACAGGCAGGGGAACACTGAAGCTTTCTTT	TRBJ1-1	NA	TRBV19	TRBD1
CASTTQISAPSEQFF	TGTGCCAGCACCACACAGATTAGCGCCCCCTCTGAGCAGTTCTTC	TRBJ2-1	NA	TRBV6-5	NA
CASTERRKETQYF	TGTGCCAGCACTGAGCGGAGAAAAGAGACCCAGTACTTC	TRBJ2-5	NA	TRBV6-5	NA
CATSRALAGVYEQYF	TGTGCCACCAGCAGAGCGCTAGCGGGTGTCTACGAGCAGTACTTC	TRBJ2-7	NA	TRBV15	TRBD2
CAWGQGYGYTF	TGTGCCTGGGGACAGGGGTATGGCTACACCTTC	TRBJ1-2	NA	TRBV30	TRBD1
CASSLARNTEAFF	TGTGCCAGCAGCTTGGCCCGGAACACTGAAGCTTTCTTT	TRBJ1-1	NA	TRBV5-4	NA
CASSMAYTDTQYF	TGTGCCAGCTCAATGGCGTACACAGATACGCAGTATTTT	TRBJ2-3	NA	TRBV18	NA
CASSVEDSTSSRGGNTIYF	TGTGCCAGCAGCGTAGAGGACAGTACTTCATCTAGGGGGGGAAACACCATATATTTT	TRBJ1-3	NA	TRBV9	NA
CAIRRQGNQPQHF	TGTGCCATTCGGAGACAGGGCAATCAGCCCCAGCATTTT	TRBJ1-5	NA	TRBV6-1	NA
CASSLPGGLADRTDTQYF	TGTGCCAGCAGCTTACCCGGGGGACTAGCTGACCGGACAGATACGCAGTATTTT	TRBJ2-3	once	TRBV5-4	TRBD2
CASSPGTGGGHTEAFF	TGCGCCAGCAGCCCCGGGACAGGGGGCGGACACACTGAAGCTTTCTTT	TRBJ1-1	NA	TRBV5-1	TRBD1
CASHKPGVVNTEAFF	TGTGCCAGCCACAAACCGGGGGTCGTGAACACTGAAGCTTTCTTT	TRBJ1-1	NA	TRBV2	NA
CASSSGLAGIGELFF	TGCGCCAGCAGCTCGGGACTAGCGGGAATCGGGGAGCTGTTTTTT	TRBJ2-2	NA	TRBV5-1	TRBD2
CASRRLAGDTYNEQFF	TGCGCCAGCAGAAGACTAGCGGGAGACACCTACAATGAGCAGTTCTTC	TRBJ2-1	NA	TRBV5-1	TRBD2
CASSDAWASDNSPLHF	TGTGCCAGCAGTGACGCGTGGGCCAGCGATAATTCACCCCTCCACTTT	TRBJ1-6	once	TRBV6-4	NA
CASSPTGESYTF	TGTGCCAGCAGCCCGACAGGGGAAAGCTACACCTTC	TRBJ1-2	NA	TRBV7-9	TRBD1
CASSLGVGNYEQYF	TGTGCCAGCAGCTTGGGAGTGGGGAACTACGAGCAGTACTTC	TRBJ2-7	NA	TRBV5-6	NA